The following is a TCR beta chain sequence with its context. Treatment meaning: 19 received Ad26.COV2.S at low or high dose, single or two shots; about 5 received placebo; per-sample allocation not given. All samples were drawn on day 63, counting from the first vaccine or placebo injection. Sequencing was performed with immunoSEQ multiplex PCR; in TCRdb, only in-frame clones are kept and a portion is missing. The sample consists of 300,000 to 500,000 clones, 70% to 90% of them appearing once. Germline CDR1 reads SNHLY; CDR2 reads FYNNEI. The CDR3 has 13 amino acids. V was shortened by 6 bases and J by 4 bases, with 9 bases between the two germline ends. The entry originates in a study of Ad26.COV2.S vaccination and SARS-CoV-2 variants.

The sample consisted of peripheral blood, taken in a trial of Ad26.COV2.S vaccine versus placebo. This receptor was identified in a person aged 18-60 years who received the Ad26.COV2.S COVID-19 vaccine or a placebo. The genes are TRBV2 and TRBJ2-2; no clear D. CDR3 in DNA: TGTGCCAGCAGCTACACCGCCACCGGGGAGCTGTTTTTT. It encodes CASSYTATGELFF.